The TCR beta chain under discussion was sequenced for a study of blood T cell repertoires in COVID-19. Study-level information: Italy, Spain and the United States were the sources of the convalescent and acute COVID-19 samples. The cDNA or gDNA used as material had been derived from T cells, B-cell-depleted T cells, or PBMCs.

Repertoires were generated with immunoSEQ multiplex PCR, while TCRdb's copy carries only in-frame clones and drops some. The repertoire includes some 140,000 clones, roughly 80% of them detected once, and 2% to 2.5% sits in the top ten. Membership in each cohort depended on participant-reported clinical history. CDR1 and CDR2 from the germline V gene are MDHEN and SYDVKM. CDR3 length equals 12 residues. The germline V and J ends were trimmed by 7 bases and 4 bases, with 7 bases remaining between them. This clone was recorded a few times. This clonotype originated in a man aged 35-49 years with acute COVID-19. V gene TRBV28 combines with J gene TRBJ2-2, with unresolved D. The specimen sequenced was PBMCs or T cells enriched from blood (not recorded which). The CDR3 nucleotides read TGTGCCAGCACCCCGGGCACCGGGGAGCTGTTTTTT. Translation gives CASTPGTGELFF. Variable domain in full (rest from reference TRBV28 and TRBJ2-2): DVKVTQSSRYLVKRTGEKVFLECVQDMDHENMFWYRQDPGLGLRLIYFSYDVKMKEKGDIPEGYSVSREKKERFSLILESASTNQTSMYLCASTPGTGELFFGEGSRLTVL.